This TCR beta chain derives from a study of T cell repertoires in cytomegalovirus infection. At the level of the study: In public TCR beta signatures, there were indications of both CMV infection and matching HLA type.

This clonotype has more than one count but fewer than ten. In TCRdb, the reads were re-called with MiXCR into one record per CDR3 protein. This table holds around 450,000 distinct CDR3 sequences, roughly 30% found once. The V end lost 1 base, the J end lost 7 bases, and 8 bases lay between the germline ends. Germline V CDR1 and CDR2: SGHNT, YYREEE (reference sequence). This CDR3 has 13 amino acids. The J gene is TRBJ2-2, the V gene TRBV5-4; D may be TRBD2 (6 bases). The sequencing input was PBMCs. The receptor's source is a human donor in good health (CMV status not recorded). Some clones in this sample may be carry-over from other donors' samples. CDR3: CASSLRGNGELFF. In DNA, the CDR3 is TGTGCCAGCAGCTTGCGGGGGAACGGGGAGCTGTTTTTT.